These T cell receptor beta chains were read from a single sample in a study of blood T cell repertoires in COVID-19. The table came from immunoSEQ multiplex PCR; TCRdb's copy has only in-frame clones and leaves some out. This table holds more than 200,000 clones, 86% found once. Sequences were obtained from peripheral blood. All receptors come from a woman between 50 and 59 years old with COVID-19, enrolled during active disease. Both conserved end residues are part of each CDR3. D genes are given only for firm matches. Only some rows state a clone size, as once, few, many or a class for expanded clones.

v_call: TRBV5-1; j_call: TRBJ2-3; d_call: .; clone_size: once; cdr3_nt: TGCGCCAGCAGCTTGATAACAGGGACCACAGATACGCAGTATTTT; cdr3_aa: CASSLITGTTDTQYF
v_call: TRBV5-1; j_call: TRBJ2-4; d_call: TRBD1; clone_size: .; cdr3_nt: TGCGCCAGCAGCTTAGTAGGACAGGGGGAGAACATTCAGTACTTC; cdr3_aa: CASSLVGQGENIQYF
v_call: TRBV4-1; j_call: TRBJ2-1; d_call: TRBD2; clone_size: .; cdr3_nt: TGCGCCAGCAGCCAAGGAGACCGGCTAGCGGGGGGGCCTGGCTCCTACAATGAGCAGTTCTTC; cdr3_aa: CASSQGDRLAGGPGSYNEQFF
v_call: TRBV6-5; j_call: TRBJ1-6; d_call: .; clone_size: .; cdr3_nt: TGTGCCAGCAGCGAGGGCTCCACCACCCTCCACTTT; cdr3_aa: CASSEGSTTLHF
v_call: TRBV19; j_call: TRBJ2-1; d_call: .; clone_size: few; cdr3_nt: TGTGCCAGTAGTATTGGCCCCAATCGGGGTGAGCAGTTCTTC; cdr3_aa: CASSIGPNRGEQFF
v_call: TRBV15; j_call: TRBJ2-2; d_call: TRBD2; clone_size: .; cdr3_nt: TGTGCCACCAGCCGATTAGCGGGGGGCGGGGAGCTGTTTTTT; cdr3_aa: CATSRLAGGGELFF
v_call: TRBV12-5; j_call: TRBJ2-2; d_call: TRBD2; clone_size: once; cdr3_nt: TGTGCTAGTGGTTTGACTAGCGGGTTTATCTCCGACACCGGGGAGCTGTTTTTT; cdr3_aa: CASGLTSGFISDTGELFF
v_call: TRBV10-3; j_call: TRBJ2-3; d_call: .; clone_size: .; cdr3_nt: TGTGCCATCAGTGAGTCGAGACAGGTCACAGATACGCAGTATTTT; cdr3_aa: CAISESRQVTDTQYF
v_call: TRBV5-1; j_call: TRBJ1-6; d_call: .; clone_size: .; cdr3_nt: TGCGCCAGCAGGGCAGTAGGGGATAATTCACCCCTCCACTTT; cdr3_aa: CASRAVGDNSPLHF
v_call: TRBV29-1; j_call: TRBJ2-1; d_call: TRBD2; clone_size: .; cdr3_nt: TGCAGCGTACCCGGACTAGCGGACCACAATGAGCAGTTCTTC; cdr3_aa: CSVPGLADHNEQFF
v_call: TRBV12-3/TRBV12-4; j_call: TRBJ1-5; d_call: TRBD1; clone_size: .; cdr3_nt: TGTGCCAGCAGTCGGACAGGGGTTCAGCCCCAGCATTTT; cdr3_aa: CASSRTGVQPQHF
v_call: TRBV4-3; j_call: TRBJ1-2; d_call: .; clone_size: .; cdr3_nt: TGCGCCAGCAGCCCCGAGGGGGACTATGGCTACACCTTC; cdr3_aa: CASSPEGDYGYTF
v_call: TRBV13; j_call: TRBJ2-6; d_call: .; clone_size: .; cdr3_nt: TGTGCCAGCAGCTCGGGCTCTGGGGCCAACGTCCTGACTTTC; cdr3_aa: CASSSGSGANVLTF
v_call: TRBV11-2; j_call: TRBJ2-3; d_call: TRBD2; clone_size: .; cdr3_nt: TGTGCCAGCAGCCACCCCGGACTAGCGACAGATACGCAGTATTTT; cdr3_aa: CASSHPGLATDTQYF
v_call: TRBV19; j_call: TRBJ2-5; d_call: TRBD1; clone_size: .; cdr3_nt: TGTGCCAGTAGTATAAACCCGGGACAGGGGGGTGAGACCCAGTACTTC; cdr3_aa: CASSINPGQGGETQYF
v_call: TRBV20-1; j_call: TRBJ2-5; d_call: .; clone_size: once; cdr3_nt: TGCAGTGCTAGTTTGGGACTCACAGCAACCCAGTACTTC; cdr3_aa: CSASLGLTATQYF
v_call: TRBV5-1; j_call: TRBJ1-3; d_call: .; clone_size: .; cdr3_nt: TGCGCCAGCAGCTTGGCGGGGTCCCATGGAAACACCATATATTTT; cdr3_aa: CASSLAGSHGNTIYF
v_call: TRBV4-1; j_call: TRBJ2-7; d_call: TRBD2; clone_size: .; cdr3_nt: TGCGCCAGCAGCCAAGATGGGGGGGAGTTGGAGCAGTACTTC; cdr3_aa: CASSQDGGELEQYF
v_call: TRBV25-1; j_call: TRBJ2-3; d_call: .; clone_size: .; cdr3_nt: TGTGCCAGCAGCCCACTGAAGTGGGATACGCAGTATTTT; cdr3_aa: CASSPLKWDTQYF
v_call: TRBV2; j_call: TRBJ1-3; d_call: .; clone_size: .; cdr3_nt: TGTGCCAGCAGTCTGGACAGCAGCTCTGGAAACACCATATATTTT; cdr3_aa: CASSLDSSSGNTIYF
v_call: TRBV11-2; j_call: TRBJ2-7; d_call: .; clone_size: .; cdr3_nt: TGTGCCAGCAGCTTAACATACGAGCAGTACTTC; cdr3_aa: CASSLTYEQYF
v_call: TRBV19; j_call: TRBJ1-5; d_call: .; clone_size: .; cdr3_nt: TGTGCCAGTAGTATAGTTACTCGGGTAGATCAGCCCCAGCATTTT; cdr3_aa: CASSIVTRVDQPQHF
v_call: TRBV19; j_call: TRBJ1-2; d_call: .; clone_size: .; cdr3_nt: TGTGCCAGTAGTCCAAGCGGTACTGGGAACTATGGCTACACCTTC; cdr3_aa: CASSPSGTGNYGYTF
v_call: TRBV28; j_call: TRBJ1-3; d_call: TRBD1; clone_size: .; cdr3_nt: TGTGCCAGCAGTCTGACAGGGACTGGAAACACCATATATTTT; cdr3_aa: CASSLTGTGNTIYF
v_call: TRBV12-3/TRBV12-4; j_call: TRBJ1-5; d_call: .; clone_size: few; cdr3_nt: TGTGCCAGCAGTCACAGGGCCCAGCATTTT; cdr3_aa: CASSHRAQHF
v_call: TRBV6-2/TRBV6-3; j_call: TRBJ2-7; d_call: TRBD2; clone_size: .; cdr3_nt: TGTGCCAGCAGCCGGACTAGCGTTGGATCCTACGAGCAGTACTTC; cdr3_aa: CASSRTSVGSYEQYF
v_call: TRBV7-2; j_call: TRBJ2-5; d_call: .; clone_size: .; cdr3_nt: TGTGCCAGCAGCTTTGTGGAGATTGAGACCCAGTACTTC; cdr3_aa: CASSFVEIETQYF
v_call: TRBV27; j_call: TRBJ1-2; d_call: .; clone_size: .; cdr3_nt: TGTGCCAGCTGGACAAGGGGTCACTATGGCTACACCTTC; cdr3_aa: CASWTRGHYGYTF
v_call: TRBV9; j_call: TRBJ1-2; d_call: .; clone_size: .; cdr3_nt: TGTGCCAGCAGCGCAGAACAGGGAAATGGCTACACCTTC; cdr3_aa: CASSAEQGNGYTF
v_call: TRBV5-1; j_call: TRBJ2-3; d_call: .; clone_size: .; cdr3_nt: TGCGCCAGCAGCTTGGCCCCTTTTCTAGAGGCAGATACGCAGTATTTT; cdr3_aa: CASSLAPFLEADTQYF
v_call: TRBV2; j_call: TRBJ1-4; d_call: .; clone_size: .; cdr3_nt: TGTGCCAGCAGTGAAGCGCTGCGACAGTATAATGAAAAACTGTTTTTT; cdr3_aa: CASSEALRQYNEKLFF
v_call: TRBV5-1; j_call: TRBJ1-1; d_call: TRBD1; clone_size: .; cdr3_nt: TGCGCCAGCAGTAACGGACAGGGTAGGCCAGCTTTCTTT; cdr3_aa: CASSNGQGRPAFF
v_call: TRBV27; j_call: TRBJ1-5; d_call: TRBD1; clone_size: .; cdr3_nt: TGTGCCAGCAGTTTATCGAGAAACAGGGGTCAGCCCCAGCATTTT; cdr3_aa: CASSLSRNRGQPQHF
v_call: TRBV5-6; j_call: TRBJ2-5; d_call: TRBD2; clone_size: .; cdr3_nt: TGTGCCAGCAGCTTTAGCGGGGGGGGTGAGACCCAGTACTTC; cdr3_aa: CASSFSGGGETQYF
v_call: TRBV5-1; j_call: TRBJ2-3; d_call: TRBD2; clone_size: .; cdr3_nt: TGCGCCAGCAGCTTCAGAGCGGGGGCGTCAGTAGATACGCAGTATTTT; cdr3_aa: CASSFRAGASVDTQYF
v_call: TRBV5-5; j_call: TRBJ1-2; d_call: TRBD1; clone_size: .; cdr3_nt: TGTGCCAGCAGCTTGGGACAGGGGTTTTCGGGCTACACCTTC; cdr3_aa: CASSLGQGFSGYTF